This T cell receptor (beta chain) derives from a study of blood T cell repertoires in COVID-19. The wider study: Whether acute or convalescent, the COVID-19 samples came from the United States, Italy and Spain.

The V gene's germline CDR1 is SGHAT and CDR2 FQNNGV. V gave up 4 bases and J gave up 5 bases; unmatched junction bases: 7. This CDR3 is built from 16 residues. Sequencing was performed with immunoSEQ multiplex PCR; in TCRdb, only in-frame clones are kept and a portion is missing. The sample shows roughly 300,000 clones, roughly 90% of them seen only once. The sequenced material came from peripheral blood. This chain links TRBV11-2 with TRBJ2-5; 13 bases line up with TRBD2. This clonotype originated in a young woman with COVID-19, enrolled during active disease. The CDR3 sequence is CASSSGTSGTRETQYF. CDR3 nucleotides: TGTGCCAGCAGCTCAGGGACTAGCGGGACCCGGGAGACCCAGTACTTC.